This T cell receptor beta chain comes out of a study of T cells in Graves' hyperthyroidism and ophthalmopathy (dated by TCRdb to between 2018 and 2020). Regarding the research as a whole: Peripheral blood was sampled at the time of initial diagnosis, prior to any treatment. A discovery cohort of about 100 patients, roughly 45 with Graves' ophthalmopathy and over 55 with stable Graves' hyperthyroidism, was used to find distinguishing TCR V-J signatures. An independent validation cohort of 18 to 20 hyperthyroidism patients and roughly 16 patients who later progressed to ophthalmopathy tested prospective prediction of ophthalmopathy. For training and testing, the roughly 100 patients in the discovery cohort were randomly divided in a 7:3 ratio. In roughly six Graves' hyperthyroidism patients, the study also compared T-cell repertoires from thyroid tissue with T-cell repertoires from blood. After sampling, hyperthyroidism patients received methimazole starting at 30 mg daily, and ophthalmopathy patients received high-dose intravenous methylprednisolone. The paper describes TCR Vbeta CDR3 sequencing of roughly 130 peripheral blood samples, made up of roughly 40 ophthalmopathy patients, around 78 hyperthyroidism patients and roughly 17 progressor patients. Overall results and qualifications from the work: In validation, the model predicted progression to ophthalmopathy with just under 71% sensitivity and 72.22% specificity, a median of around six months before onset. Sample size was not statistically predetermined, and blinding of investigators to group allocation was not performed. Most expanded thyroid clonotypes (frequency above 0.001) were also detected in blood, suggesting blood repertoires may reflect thyroid immune responses. A model built on a 13 V-J signature distinguished ophthalmopathy from stable hyperthyroidism, reaching approximately 89% sensitivity and approximately 81% specificity in cross-validation and 80%/75% in testing.

Moderately to severely active disease, a Clinical Activity Score of at least 3, a NOSPECS grade of at least 4, and a duration under 3 months were present in ophthalmopathy patients. Patients with uncontrolled infections, other autoimmune diseases, pregnancy or lactation were excluded. Diagnoses relied on clinical symptoms, serum thyroxine and TRAb, thyroid ultrasound and orbital computed tomography. PBMCs were separated from roughly 9.6 ml of fresh peripheral blood using Ficoll-Paque density gradient centrifugation. Trizol reagent was used to extract total RNA, and RNA quality was then checked on an Agilent 2100 Bioanalyzer. The CDR3 holds 15 amino acids from the cysteine to the phenylalanine. Just CDR3 DNA is preserved here, 45 bases in frame from base 1. V ends up 6 bases short and J 6 bases short, with an unmatched junction base count of 11. The TCR beta CDR3 regions were amplified from the RNA transcripts. The first round of RT-PCR for the TCR CDR3 was performed with the HTBI primer set and the Qiagen OneStep RT-PCR kit. A second multiplex PCR round built the libraries, followed by size selection and purification. The libraries were sequenced on an Illumina HiSeq2000 using paired-end 100 bp reads. As for how the authors treated the data: SOAPnuke was used to process the raw data, throwing out any read that contained adapters or uncalled bases, had a mean Phred below 15, or lacked an exact constant-primer or identifier match. High-quality paired reads were merged using COPE v1.2.5, and each unique nucleotide sequence was defined as a clonotype. Clonotypes were aligned to IMGT TRBV, TRBD and TRBJ reference segments using MiTCR v1.1. Only V-J combinations with frequency above 0.0001, covering about 99% of repertoires, were analysed. The TCS score was defined as the ratio of F50 (clonal expansion) to E x V (chaos), calculated using BLOSUM62-based TCRdist between CDR3 peptides within each V-J. Welch's t-statistics and random forest reduced around 520 V-J features to 10 to 15, which were used in a naive Bayes classifier (R e1071). TCRdb's own reprocessing of the public reads used fastp at Q25 and MiXCR and kept productive beta chains. Entries are consolidated by CDR3 protein sequence, retaining the most common genes and DNA. The V and J calls and clone size are TCRdb's, not the authors'. The sample has some 300,000 distinct CDR3 sequences on record, roughly a fifth of them singletons. Of the sample, less than 45% falls within the top ten clones.

As concerns this clonotype: The antigen it recognizes is unknown. No per-base quality is available; no much larger clone lies one base away.

Recombination connected TRBV12-3 or TRBV12-4 to TRBJ2-1, with 7 middle bases fitting TRBD2. The clonotype comes from a man aged 45-65 years with Graves' ophthalmopathy. Input material: blood. Here the CDR3 is given as CASSLLGAGSNEQFF. Here is the DNA: TGTGCCAGCAGCCTTCTCGGAGCGGGAAGCAATGAGCAGTTCTTC.